These T cell receptor beta chains were read from a single sample in a study of blood T cell repertoires in COVID-19. Sequenced by immunoSEQ multiplex PCR; TCRdb stores in-frame clones only, minus some. Of about 210,000 clones listed, just under 85% were seen once; the top ten hold about 7.3%. Sequencing was carried out using peripheral blood. Receptors originate from a woman aged 50 to 65 with active or convalescent COVID-19. The CDR3 runs from the conserved cysteine through the conserved F or W. The D gene is left open where the match is weak. Some rows have no size entry. The others give once, few or many, or a class for an expanded clone.

d_gene	v_gene	abundance	j_gene	CDR3aa	CDR3nt
-	TRBV10-1	-	TRBJ1-5	CARGPGWEPQHF	TGCGCCAGAGGCCCCGGGTGGGAGCCCCAGCATTTT
TRBD1	TRBV5-3	-	TRBJ2-6	CARSLCAGQGRSGANVLTF	TGTGCCAGAAGCTTGTGTGCGGGACAGGGTAGATCTGGGGCCAACGTCCTGACTTTC
-	TRBV6-5	-	TRBJ1-2	CASSPQGNYGYTF	TGTGCCAGCAGTCCACAGGGTAACTATGGCTACACCTTC
TRBD2	TRBV11-2	once	TRBJ2-7	CASSPGTSGLEQYF	TGTGCCAGCAGCCCCGGGACTAGCGGACTTGAGCAGTACTTC
-	TRBV18	-	TRBJ1-2	CASSPLSGDGYTF	TGTGCCAGCTCACCACTGTCAGGGGACGGCTACACCTTC
TRBD2	TRBV6-5	-	TRBJ2-7	CASSRGTSGDYEQYF	TGTGCCAGCAGCCGCGGGACTAGCGGGGACTACGAGCAGTACTTC
TRBD1	TRBV28	few	TRBJ1-5	CASSITGAGGYSNQPQHF	TGTGCCAGCAGCATAACAGGGGCAGGTGGTTATAGCAATCAGCCCCAGCATTTT
TRBD1	TRBV7-9	-	TRBJ2-1	CASSTRQGPGQLNEQFF	TGTGCCAGCAGTACGAGACAGGGCCCGGGGCAACTAAATGAGCAGTTCTTC
TRBD1	TRBV4-1	once	TRBJ2-4	CASSQRTGAKNIQYF	TGCGCCAGCAGCCAAAGGACAGGGGCCAAAAACATTCAGTACTTC
-	TRBV2	-	TRBJ1-2	CASESRGLRDGYTF	TGTGCCAGCGAGAGCAGGGGCCTTCGGGATGGCTACACCTTC
-	TRBV3-1/TRBV3-2	-	TRBJ2-7	CASSRTRPTSIDEQYF	TGTGCCAGCAGCCGAACCCGCCCGACTAGTATCGACGAGCAGTACTTC
-	TRBV7-9	-	TRBJ2-1	CASSSQQLAINEQFF	TGTGCCAGCAGCTCCCAGCAGCTAGCGATAAATGAGCAGTTCTTC
-	TRBV5-4	-	TRBJ1-3	CASSFPSPGGNTIYF	TGTGCCAGCAGCTTCCCGTCCCCGGGGGGAAACACCATATATTTT
-	TRBV2	once	TRBJ1-5	CASSEPRTDPEPQHF	TGTGCCAGCAGTGAGCCTAGGACAGATCCAGAGCCCCAGCATTTT
-	TRBV6-5	-	TRBJ2-1	CASSYQGVGNEQFF	TGTGCCAGCAGTTACCAAGGGGTAGGGAATGAGCAGTTCTTC
TRBD1	TRBV11-2	-	TRBJ2-3	CASSLEGRGSVDTQYF	TGTGCCAGCAGCTTAGAGGGCAGGGGGTCAGTAGATACGCAGTATTTT
TRBD1	TRBV15	-	TRBJ1-1	CATSRTGATEAFF	TGTGCCACCAGCCGGACAGGAGCCACTGAAGCTTTCTTT
-	TRBV10-3	once	TRBJ1-5	CATGGGSSNQPQHF	TGTGCCACCGGGGGGGGTTCGAGCAATCAGCCCCAGCATTTT
TRBD1	TRBV18	-	TRBJ2-5	CASSPRQGSGETQYF	TGTGCCAGCTCTCCGAGACAGGGGAGTGGAGAGACCCAGTACTTC
TRBD2	TRBV7-9	-	TRBJ2-1	CASSSVGTSGVRGEQFF	TGTGCCAGCAGCTCCGTGGGGACTAGCGGGGTCCGCGGTGAGCAGTTCTTC
TRBD2	TRBV29-1	-	TRBJ2-1	CSVTSASGALGEQFF	TGCAGCGTGACGTCGGCTAGCGGGGCCTTGGGGGAGCAGTTCTTC
-	TRBV5-1	few	TRBJ2-4	CASSPTGGGGNIQYF	TGCGCCAGCAGCCCCACCGGAGGGGGGGGAAACATTCAGTACTTC
TRBD2	TRBV24-1	-	TRBJ2-1	CATSDSTGGPVGEQFF	TGTGCCACCAGTGATTCGACGGGAGGGCCTGTGGGAGAGCAGTTCTTC
-	TRBV3-1/TRBV3-2	-	TRBJ2-3	CASSRGGLDTQYF	TGTGCCAGCAGCCGTGGAGGCCTAGATACGCAGTATTTT
TRBD1	TRBV5-6	-	TRBJ2-3	CASSWSRDRVTKGADTQYF	TGTGCCAGCAGCTGGAGCCGGGACAGGGTAACTAAGGGCGCAGATACGCAGTATTTT
-	TRBV5-1	-	TRBJ2-7	CASSLAVATSYEQYF	TGCGCCAGCAGCTTGGCGGTAGCGACCTCCTACGAGCAGTACTTC
TRBD1	TRBV28	-	TRBJ1-6	CASSASQGMSSPLHF	TGTGCCAGCAGTGCGTCACAGGGGATGAGTTCACCCCTCCACTTT
TRBD2	TRBV5-4	-	TRBJ2-2	CASSLGVSGGTGELFF	TGTGCCAGCAGCTTGGGTGTTAGCGGGGGTACCGGGGAGCTGTTTTTT
TRBD1	TRBV4-2	once	TRBJ2-1	CASSQALATGGSYNEQFF	TGTGCCAGCAGCCAAGCCCTTGCTACAGGGGGGTCCTACAATGAGCAGTTCTTC
TRBD1	TRBV2	-	TRBJ1-2	CASNRDRGGYGYTF	TGTGCCAGCAATAGGGACAGGGGTGGCTATGGCTACACCTTC
-	TRBV2	few	TRBJ2-6	CASSPRVPGANVLTF	TGTGCCAGCAGTCCCAGGGTTCCTGGGGCCAACGTCCTGACTTTC